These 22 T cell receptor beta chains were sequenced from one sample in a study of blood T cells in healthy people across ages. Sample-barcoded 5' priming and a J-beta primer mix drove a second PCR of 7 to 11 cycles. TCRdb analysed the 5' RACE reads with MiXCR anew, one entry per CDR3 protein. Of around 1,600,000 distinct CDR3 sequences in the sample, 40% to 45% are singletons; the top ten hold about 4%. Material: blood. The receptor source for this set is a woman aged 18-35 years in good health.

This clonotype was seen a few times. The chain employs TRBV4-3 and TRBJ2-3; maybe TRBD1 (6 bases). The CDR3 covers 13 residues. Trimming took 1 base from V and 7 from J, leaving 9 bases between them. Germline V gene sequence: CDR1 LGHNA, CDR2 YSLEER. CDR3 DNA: TGCGCCAGCAGCCAAGGGGGGCTGAATACGCAGTATTTT. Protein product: CASSQGGLNTQYF.

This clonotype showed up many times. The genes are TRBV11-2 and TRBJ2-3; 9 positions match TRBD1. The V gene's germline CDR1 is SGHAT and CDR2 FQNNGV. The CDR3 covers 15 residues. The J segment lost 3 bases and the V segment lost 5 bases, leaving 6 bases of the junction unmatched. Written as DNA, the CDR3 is TGTGCCAGCAGCCCCGGGACAGGGATAACAGATACGCAGTATTTT. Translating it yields CASSPGTGITDTQYF.

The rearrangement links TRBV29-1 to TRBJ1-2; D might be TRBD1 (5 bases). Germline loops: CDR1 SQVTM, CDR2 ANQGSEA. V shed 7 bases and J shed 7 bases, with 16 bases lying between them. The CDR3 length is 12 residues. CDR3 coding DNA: TGCAGCGCCCAGACGGGACTTGGTGGCTACACCTTC. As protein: CSAQTGLGGYTF.

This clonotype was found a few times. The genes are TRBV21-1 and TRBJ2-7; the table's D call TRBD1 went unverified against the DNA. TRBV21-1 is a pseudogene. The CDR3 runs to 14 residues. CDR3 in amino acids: CAPSGGQGAIEQYF. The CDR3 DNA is TGTGCCCCCAGCGGGGGACAGGGGGCGATTGAGCAGTACTTC.

The CDR3 loop reads CASSFGDREQYF. CDR3 sequence (DNA): TGTGCCAGCAGCTTCGGGGACCGCGAGCAGTACTTC. The rearrangement joins TRBV7-9 to TRBJ2-4, with D perhaps being TRBD1 or TRBD2 (5 bases each). Matching the DNA end better, TRBJ2-7 makes the J call doubtful. CDR3 length: 12 amino acids. Germline CDR1 reads SEHNR; CDR2 reads FQNEAQ (reference sequence).

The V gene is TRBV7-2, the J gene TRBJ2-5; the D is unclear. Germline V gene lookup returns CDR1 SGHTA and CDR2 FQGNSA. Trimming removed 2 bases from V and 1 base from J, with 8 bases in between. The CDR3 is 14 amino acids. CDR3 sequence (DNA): TGTGCCAGCAGCTTATCCCAGGTCCAAGAGACCCAGTACTTC. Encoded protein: CASSLSQVQETQYF.

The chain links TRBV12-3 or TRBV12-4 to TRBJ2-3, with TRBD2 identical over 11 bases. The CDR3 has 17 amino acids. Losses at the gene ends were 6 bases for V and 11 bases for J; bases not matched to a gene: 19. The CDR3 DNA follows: TGTGCCAGCAGCCCTTCTAAGGGACTAGCGGCCCGGGAAGGGCAGTATTTT. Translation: CASSPSKGLAAREGQYF.

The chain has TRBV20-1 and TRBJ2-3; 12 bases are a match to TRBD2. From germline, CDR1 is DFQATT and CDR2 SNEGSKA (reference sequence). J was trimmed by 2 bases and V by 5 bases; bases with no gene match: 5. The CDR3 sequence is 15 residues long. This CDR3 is CSAPRTSGVTDTQYF. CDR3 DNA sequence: TGCAGTGCTCCTCGGACTAGCGGGGTCACAGATACGCAGTATTTT.

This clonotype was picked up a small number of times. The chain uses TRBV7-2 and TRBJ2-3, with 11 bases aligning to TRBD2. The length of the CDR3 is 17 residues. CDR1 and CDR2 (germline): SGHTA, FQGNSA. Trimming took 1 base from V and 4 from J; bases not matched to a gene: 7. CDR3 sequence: CASSLVWVAGGPDTQYF. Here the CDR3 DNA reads TGTGCCAGCAGCTTAGTTTGGGTAGCGGGAGGGCCAGATACGCAGTATTTT.

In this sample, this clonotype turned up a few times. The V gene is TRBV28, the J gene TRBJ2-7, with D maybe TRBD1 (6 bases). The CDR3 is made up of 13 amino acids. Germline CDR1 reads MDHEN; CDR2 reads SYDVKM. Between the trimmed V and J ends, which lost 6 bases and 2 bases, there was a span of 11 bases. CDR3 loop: CASRQQGTYEQYF. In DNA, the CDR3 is TGTGCCAGCAGGCAACAGGGTACCTACGAGCAGTACTTC.

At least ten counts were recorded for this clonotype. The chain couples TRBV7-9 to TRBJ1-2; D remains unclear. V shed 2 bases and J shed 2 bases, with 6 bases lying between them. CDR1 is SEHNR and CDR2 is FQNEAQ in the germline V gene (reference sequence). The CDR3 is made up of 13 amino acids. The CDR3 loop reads CASSLLANYGYTF. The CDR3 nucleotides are TGTGCCAGCAGCTTACTAGCGAACTATGGCTACACCTTC.

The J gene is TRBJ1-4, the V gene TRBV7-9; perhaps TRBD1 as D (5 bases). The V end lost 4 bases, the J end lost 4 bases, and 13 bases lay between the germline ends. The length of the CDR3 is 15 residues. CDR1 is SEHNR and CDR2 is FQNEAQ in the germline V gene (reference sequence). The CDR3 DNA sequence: TGTGCCAGCAGCTCCCGGCCAGGGCTTAATGAAAAACTGTTTTTT. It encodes CASSSRPGLNEKLFF.

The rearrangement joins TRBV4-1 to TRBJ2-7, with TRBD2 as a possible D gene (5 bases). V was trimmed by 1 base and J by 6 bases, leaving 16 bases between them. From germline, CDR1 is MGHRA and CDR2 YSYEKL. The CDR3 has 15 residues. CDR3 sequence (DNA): TGCGCCAGCAGCCAAGGAGCTGCCCCTACTAGCGAGCAGTACTTC. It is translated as CASSQGAAPTSEQYF.

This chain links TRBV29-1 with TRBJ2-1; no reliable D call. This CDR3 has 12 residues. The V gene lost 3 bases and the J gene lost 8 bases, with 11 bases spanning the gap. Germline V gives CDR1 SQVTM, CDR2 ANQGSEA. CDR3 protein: CSVEPTLYEQFF. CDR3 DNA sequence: TGCAGCGTTGAGCCTACGCTTTATGAGCAGTTCTTC.

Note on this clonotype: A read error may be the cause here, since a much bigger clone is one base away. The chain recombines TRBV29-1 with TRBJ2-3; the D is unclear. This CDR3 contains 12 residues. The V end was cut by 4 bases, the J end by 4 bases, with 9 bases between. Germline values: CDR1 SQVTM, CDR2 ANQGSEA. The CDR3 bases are TGCAGCGTTGGCTCTCTCCCAGATACGCAGTATTTT. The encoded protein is CSVGSLPDTQYF.

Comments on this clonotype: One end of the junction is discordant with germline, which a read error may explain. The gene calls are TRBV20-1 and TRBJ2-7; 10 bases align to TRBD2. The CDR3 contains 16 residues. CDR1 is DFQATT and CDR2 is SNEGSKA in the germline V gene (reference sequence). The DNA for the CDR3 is TGCAGTGCCAGAGCGGGAGGGGTAGCCAATTACAATGAGCAGTACTTC. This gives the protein CSARAGGVANYNEQYF.

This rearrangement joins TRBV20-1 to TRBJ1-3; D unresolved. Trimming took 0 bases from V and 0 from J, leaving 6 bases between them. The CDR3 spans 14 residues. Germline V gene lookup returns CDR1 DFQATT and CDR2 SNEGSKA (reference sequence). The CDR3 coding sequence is TGCAGTGCTAGAGATGACGGCTCTGGAAACACCATATATTTT. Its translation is CSARDDGSGNTIYF.

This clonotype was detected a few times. For the CDR3, the DNA is TGCGCCAGCAGCCAGAGGGACGCGTACGAGCAGTACTTC. This encodes CASSQRDAYEQYF. The chain combines TRBV4-1 with TRBJ2-7, with D perhaps matching TRBD1 or TRBD2 (5 bases each). Trimming left V 3 bases short and J 4 bases short, with 10 bases between. CDR1 MGHRA and CDR2 YSYEKL come from the germline V gene. The CDR3 length is 13 residues.

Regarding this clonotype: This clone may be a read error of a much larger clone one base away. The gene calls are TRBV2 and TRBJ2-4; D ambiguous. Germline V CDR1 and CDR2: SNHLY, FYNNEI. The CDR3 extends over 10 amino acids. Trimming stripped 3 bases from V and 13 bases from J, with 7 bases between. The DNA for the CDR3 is TGTGCCAGCAGTGAGTACAAGCAGTACTTC. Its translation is CASSEYKQYF.

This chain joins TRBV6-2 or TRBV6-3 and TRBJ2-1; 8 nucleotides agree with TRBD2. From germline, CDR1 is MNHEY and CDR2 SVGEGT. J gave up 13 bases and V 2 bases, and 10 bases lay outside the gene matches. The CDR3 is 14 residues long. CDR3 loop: CASSYLPPGGIQFF. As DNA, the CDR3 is TGTGCCAGCAGTTACCTCCCTCCGGGAGGGATTCAGTTCTTC.

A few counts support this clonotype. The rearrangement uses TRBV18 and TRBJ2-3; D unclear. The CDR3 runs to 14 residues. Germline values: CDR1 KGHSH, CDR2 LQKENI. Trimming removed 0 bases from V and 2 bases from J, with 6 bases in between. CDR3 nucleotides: TGTGCCAGCTCACCACCGAAACCCACAGATACGCAGTATTTT. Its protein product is CASSPPKPTDTQYF.

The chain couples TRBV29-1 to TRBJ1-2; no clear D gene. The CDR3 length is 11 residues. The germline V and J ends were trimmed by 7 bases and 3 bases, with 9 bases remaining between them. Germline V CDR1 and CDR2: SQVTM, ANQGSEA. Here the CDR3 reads CSGWGDYGYTF. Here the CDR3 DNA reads TGCAGCGGGTGGGGTGACTATGGCTACACCTTC.